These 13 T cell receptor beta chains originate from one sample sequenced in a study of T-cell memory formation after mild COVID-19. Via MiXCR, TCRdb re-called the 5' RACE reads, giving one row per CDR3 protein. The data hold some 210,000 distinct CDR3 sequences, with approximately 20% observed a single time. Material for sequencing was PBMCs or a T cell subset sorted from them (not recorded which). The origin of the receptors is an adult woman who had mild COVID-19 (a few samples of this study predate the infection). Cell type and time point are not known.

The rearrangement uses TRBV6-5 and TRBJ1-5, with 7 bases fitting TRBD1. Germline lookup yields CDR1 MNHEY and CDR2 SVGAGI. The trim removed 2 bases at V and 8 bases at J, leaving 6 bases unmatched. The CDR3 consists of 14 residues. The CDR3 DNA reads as TGTGCCAGCAGTTACAACAGGGGAATAAAGCCCCAGCATTTT. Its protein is CASSYNRGIKPQHF.

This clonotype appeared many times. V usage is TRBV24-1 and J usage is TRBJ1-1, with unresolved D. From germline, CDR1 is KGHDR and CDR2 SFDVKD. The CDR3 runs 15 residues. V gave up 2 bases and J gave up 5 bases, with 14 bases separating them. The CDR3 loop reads CATSDSRKRVTEAFF. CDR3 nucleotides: TGTGCCACCAGTGATTCTCGGAAAAGGGTGACTGAAGCTTTCTTT.

CDR3 loop: CASSMGFADGYTF. The CDR3 bases are TGTGCCAGCAGCATGGGATTTGCGGATGGCTACACCTTC. V usage is TRBV11-3 and J usage is TRBJ1-2; D not resolved. There are 13 residues in the CDR3. The germline gives CDR1 SGHNT, CDR2 YENEEA. Trimming stripped 5 bases from V and 6 bases from J, with 13 bases between.

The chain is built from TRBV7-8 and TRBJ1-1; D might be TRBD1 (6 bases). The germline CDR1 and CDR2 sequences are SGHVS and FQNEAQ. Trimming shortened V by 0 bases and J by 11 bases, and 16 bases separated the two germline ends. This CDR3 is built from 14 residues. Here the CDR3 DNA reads TGTGCCAGCAGCTTAGCGCCGATGGGGGCCCGGGCTTTCTTT. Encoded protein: CASSLAPMGARAFF.

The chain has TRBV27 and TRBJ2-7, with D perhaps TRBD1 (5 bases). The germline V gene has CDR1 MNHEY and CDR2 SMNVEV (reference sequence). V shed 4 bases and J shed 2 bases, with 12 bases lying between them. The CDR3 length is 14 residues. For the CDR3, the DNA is TGTGCCAGCAGTTACCCAGGACAAGCCTACGAGCAGTACTTC. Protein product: CASSYPGQAYEQYF.

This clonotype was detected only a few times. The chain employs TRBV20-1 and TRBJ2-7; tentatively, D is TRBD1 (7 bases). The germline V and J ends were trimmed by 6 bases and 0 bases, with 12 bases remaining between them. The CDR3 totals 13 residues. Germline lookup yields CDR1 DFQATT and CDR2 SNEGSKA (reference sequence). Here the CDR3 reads CSAPGGSSYEQYF. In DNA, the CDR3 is TGCAGTGCCCCAGGGGGGAGCTCCTACGAGCAGTACTTC.

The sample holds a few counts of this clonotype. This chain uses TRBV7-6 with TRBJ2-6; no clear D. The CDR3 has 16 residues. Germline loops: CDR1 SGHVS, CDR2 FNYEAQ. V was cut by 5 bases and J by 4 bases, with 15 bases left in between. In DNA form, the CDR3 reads TGTGCCAGCAGCCCTCGGTTCTATGCGGGGGCCAACGTCCTGACTTTC. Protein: CASSPRFYAGANVLTF.

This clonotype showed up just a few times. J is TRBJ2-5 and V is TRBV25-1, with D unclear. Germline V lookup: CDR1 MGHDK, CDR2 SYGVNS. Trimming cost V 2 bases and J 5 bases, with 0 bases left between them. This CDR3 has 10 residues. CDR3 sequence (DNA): TGTGCCAGCAGTGAAGAGACCCAGTACTTC. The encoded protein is CASSEETQYF.

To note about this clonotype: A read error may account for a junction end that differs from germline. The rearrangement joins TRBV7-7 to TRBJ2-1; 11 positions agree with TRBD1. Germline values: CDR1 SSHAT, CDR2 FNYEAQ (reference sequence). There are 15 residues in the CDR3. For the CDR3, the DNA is TGTGCTAGCAGCACCGGGACAGGGGGTGTCGATGAGCAGTTCTTC. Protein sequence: CASSTGTGGVDEQFF.

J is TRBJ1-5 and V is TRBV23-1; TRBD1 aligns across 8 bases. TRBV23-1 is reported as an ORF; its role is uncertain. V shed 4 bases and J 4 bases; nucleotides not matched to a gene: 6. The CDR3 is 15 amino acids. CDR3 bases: TGCGCCAGCAGTCGCGGACAGGGACTGAATCAGCCCCAGCATTTT. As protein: CASSRGQGLNQPQHF.

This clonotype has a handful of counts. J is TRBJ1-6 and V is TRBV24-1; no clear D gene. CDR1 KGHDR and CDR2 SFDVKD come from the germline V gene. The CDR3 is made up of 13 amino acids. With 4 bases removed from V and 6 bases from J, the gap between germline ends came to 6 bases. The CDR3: CATSERTNSPLHF. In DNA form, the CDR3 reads TGTGCCACCAGTGAGAGGACTAATTCACCCCTCCACTTT.

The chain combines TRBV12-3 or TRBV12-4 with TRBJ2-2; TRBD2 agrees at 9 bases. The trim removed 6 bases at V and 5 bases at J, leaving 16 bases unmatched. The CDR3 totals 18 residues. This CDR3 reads CASSRTVAGATGTGELFF. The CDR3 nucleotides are TGTGCCAGCAGCCGGACAGTAGCGGGGGCCACGGGAACCGGGGAGCTGTTTTTT.

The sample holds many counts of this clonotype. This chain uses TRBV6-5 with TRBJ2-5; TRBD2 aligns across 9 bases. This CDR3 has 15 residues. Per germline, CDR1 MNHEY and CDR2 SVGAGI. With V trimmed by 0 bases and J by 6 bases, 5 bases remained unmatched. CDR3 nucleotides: TGTGCCAGCAGTTACTCTAGCGGGGGTACGAAGACCCAGTACTTC. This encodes CASSYSSGGTKTQYF.